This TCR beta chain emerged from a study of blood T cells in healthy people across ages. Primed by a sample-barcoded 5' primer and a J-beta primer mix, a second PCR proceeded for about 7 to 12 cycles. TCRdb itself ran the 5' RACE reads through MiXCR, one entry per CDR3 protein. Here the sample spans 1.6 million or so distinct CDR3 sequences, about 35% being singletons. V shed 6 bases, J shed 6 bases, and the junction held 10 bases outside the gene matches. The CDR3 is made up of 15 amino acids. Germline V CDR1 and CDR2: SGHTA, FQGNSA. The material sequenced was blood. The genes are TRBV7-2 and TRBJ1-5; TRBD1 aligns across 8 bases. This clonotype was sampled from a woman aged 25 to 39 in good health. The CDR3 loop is CASSLPGGFIQPQHF. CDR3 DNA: TGTGCCAGCAGTTTGCCAGGGGGCTTCATTCAGCCCCAGCATTTT.